The present T cell receptor beta chain was sequenced within a study of cytomegalovirus exposure and HLA in healthy donors. Study context: The same platform as the approximately 670 first-cohort repertoires was used for the 100 to 150 validation repertoires, a later analysis reported.

About this clone: Antigen: not known.

Here immunoSEQ multiplex PCR was the method, and the copy in TCRdb shows in-frame clones only, minus some. The sample holds under 150,000 clones, 88% seen once. Findings and caveats of the study: According to a later analysis, TCR clusters from the first cohort tended to co-occur in the approximately 130 validation repertoires. Three CMV-associated chains proved CMV antigen-specific in vitro.

Trimming shortened V by 4 bases and J by 0 bases, and 18 bases separated the two germline ends. The CDR3 runs to 17 residues. CDR1 and CDR2 from the germline V gene are MGHDK and SYGVNS. This chain connects TRBV25-1 to TRBJ1-2; tentatively, D is TRBD1 (6 bases). The sequenced sample consisted of PBMCs. The sequence was collected from a woman aged 18-35 years in good health and CMV-seropositive. The CDR3 nucleotides read TGTGCCAGCAGTGCCCCCCCGGACAGCCGGGCTAACTATGGCTACACCTTC. It specifies CASSAPPDSRANYGYTF.